This T cell receptor beta chain is from a study of spatial heterogeneity in lung cancer. The CDR3 loop spans 15 amino acids. Per the germline V gene, CDR1 is ENHRY and CDR2 is SYGVKD. V was cut by 8 bases and J by 5 bases, with 18 bases left in between. The time point is: sample taken at primary tumor resection. Study-level findings and limits: Higher tumor mutation counts went along with higher counts of expanded intratumoral alpha and beta TCRs.

Each CDR3 protein is one row after TCRdb ran MiXCR on the 5' RACE reads. The data hold about 5,900 distinct CDR3 sequences, with 15% to 20% observed a single time. Remarks on this clonotype: The antigen remains unidentified.

The sequences come from lung tumor tissue, collected at surgery. V gene TRBV10-3 combines with J gene TRBJ2-2; either TRBD1 or TRBD2 may fit D (7 bases each). The clonotype comes from a male donor with early-stage non-small cell lung cancer. CDR3 region: CAILPGGGPTGELFF. In DNA form, the CDR3 reads TGTGCCATCCTCCCAGGGGGAGGGCCAACCGGGGAGCTGTTTTTT.